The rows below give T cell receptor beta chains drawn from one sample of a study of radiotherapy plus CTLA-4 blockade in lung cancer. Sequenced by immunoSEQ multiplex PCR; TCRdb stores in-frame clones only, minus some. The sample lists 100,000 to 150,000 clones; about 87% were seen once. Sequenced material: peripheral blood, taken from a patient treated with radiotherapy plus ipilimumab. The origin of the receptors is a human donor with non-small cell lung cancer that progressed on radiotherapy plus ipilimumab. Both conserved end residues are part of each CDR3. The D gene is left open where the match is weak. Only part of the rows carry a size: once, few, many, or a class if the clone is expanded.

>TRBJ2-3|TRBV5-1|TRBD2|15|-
CASSIGLAGQDTQYF
TGCGCCAGCAGCATAGGACTAGCGGGCCAAGATACGCAGTATTTT
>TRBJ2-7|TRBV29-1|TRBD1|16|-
CSVEVRRDRGSYEQYF
TGCAGCGTTGAAGTGCGCCGGGACAGGGGCTCCTACGAGCAGTACTTC
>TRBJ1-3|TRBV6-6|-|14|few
CASSQQASGNTIYF
TGTGCCAGCAGTCAGCAGGCCTCTGGAAACACCATATATTTT
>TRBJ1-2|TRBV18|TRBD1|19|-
CASSPKRGQGRQGGYGYTF
TGTGCCAGCTCCCCGAAACGGGGACAGGGGAGGCAAGGAGGCTATGGCTACACCTTC
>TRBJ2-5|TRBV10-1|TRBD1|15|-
CASSESGQGQETQYF
TGCGCCAGCAGTGAGTCGGGACAGGGACAAGAGACCCAGTACTTC
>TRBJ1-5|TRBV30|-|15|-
CAWSPESGSNQPQHF
TGTGCCTGGTCCCCGGAGTCCGGTAGCAATCAGCCCCAGCATTTT
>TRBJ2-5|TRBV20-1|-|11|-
CSARVMETQYF
TGCAGTGCTAGAGTCATGGAGACCCAGTACTTC
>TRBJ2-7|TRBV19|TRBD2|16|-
CASSTGLAAAAYEQYF
TGTGCCAGTAGTACGGGACTAGCGGCAGCTGCCTACGAGCAGTACTTC
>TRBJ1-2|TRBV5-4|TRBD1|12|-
CASSSDREVYTF
TGTGCCAGCAGTTCGGACAGGGAGGTTTACACCTTC
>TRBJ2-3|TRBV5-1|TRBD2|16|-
CASSLGTSRSTDTQYF
TGCGCCAGCAGCCTGGGGACTAGCAGGAGCACAGATACGCAGTATTTT
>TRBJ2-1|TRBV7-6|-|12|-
CASSPGWNEQFF
TGTGCCAGCAGCCCCGGTTGGAATGAGCAGTTCTTC
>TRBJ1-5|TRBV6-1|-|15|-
CASSSKGPGYQPQHF
TGTGCCAGCAGTTCAAAAGGCCCAGGGTACCAGCCCCAGCATTTT
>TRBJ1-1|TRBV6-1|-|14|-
CASREDTLVTEAFF
TGTGCCAGCAGGGAGGACACACTTGTCACTGAAGCTTTCTTT
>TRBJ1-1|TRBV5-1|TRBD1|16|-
CASSQSTTGGSTEAFF
TGCGCCAGCAGCCAATCGACGACAGGGGGGAGCACTGAAGCTTTCTTT
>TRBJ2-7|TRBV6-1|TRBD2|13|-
CASREGSTYEQYF
TGTGCCAGTCGGGAGGGCAGTACCTACGAGCAGTACTTC
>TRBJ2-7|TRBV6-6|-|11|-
CASSLGGEQYF
TGTGCCAGCAGCCTGGGGGGCGAGCAGTACTTC
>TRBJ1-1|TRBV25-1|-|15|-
CASSEWGTGNTEAFF
TGTGCCAGCAGTGAATGGGGGACGGGGAACACTGAAGCTTTCTTT
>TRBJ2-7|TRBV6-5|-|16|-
CASSYSKAQASYEQYF
TGTGCCAGCAGTTACTCGAAGGCACAGGCGAGCTACGAGCAGTACTTC
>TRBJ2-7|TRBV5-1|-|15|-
CASNPQLGGPYEQYF
TGCGCCAGCAACCCCCAACTGGGGGGGCCCTACGAGCAGTACTTC
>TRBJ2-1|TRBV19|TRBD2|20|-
CASSYPAGLAGRGFHNEQFF
TGTGCCAGTAGTTACCCCGCAGGACTAGCGGGAAGGGGCTTCCACAATGAGCAGTTCTTC
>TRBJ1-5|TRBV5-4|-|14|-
CASSKEGRSSPQHF
TGTGCCAGCTCCAAGGAGGGCAGGTCATCGCCCCAGCATTTT
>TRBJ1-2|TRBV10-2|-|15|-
CASSESRAGFYGYTF
TGCGCCAGCAGTGAGTCGAGAGCAGGGTTCTATGGCTACACCTTC
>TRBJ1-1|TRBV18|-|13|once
CASSLDRNTEAFF
TGTGCCAGCTCCCTCGACAGGAACACTGAAGCTTTCTTT
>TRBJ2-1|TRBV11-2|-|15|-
CASSFGVAPYNEQFF
TGTGCCAGCAGCTTCGGAGTAGCGCCTTACAATGAGCAGTTCTTC
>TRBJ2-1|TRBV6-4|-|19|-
CASSETLQLARGPSNEQFF
TGTGCCAGCAGTGAGACCCTCCAATTGGCGCGGGGTCCATCCAATGAGCAGTTCTTC
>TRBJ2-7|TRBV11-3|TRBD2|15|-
CASSLVGTSSYEQYF
TGTGCCAGCAGCTTGGTAGGGACTAGCTCCTACGAGCAGTACTTC
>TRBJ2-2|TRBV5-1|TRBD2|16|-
CASSDPGTSGPGELFF
TGCGCCAGCAGCGATCCAGGGACTAGCGGCCCAGGGGAGCTGTTTTTT
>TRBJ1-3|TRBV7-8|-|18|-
CASSFGPIPKGSGNTIYF
TGTGCCAGCAGCTTCGGACCCATTCCGAAGGGCTCTGGAAACACCATATATTTT
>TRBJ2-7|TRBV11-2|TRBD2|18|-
CASSLVFSRLAASYEQYF
TGTGCCAGCAGCTTAGTGTTTTCGAGACTAGCGGCGAGCTACGAGCAGTACTTC
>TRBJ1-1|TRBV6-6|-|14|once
CASSYQRRDTEAFF
TGTGCCAGCAGTTACCAGAGGCGGGACACTGAAGCTTTCTTT